The entry below describes one T cell receptor beta chain. Germline CDR1 SGHNT, CDR2 YENEEA. The CDR3 has 15 residues. V was cut by 5 bases and J by 4 bases, with 17 bases left in between. As handled by the study authors: Nucleated cell number was recorded as an estimate derived from reference gene primer amplification. Using immunoSEQ multiplex PCR, the repertoire was profiled, and TCRdb retains in-frame clones only, with some absent. V and J calls and clone size come straight from that table; D and trimming were deduced from the DNA. The table shows around 59,000 clones, with around 73% occurring only once. The entry originates in a study of blood T cell repertoires in COVID-19.

Sequenced sample: peripheral blood. The V gene is TRBV11-3, the J gene TRBJ2-5; D is possibly TRBD2 (5 bases). The clonotype originates from an elderly man with acute or convalescent COVID-19. CDR3 DNA: TGTGCCAGCAGCCCTGTTCTATCGGGATCAGAGACCCAGTACTTC. Protein: CASSPVLSGSETQYF.